A selection of T cell receptor beta chains follows, all from one sample in a study of technical replicates of blood from a few donors. The table came from immunoSEQ multiplex PCR; TCRdb's copy has only in-frame clones and leaves some out. The sample has around 90,000 clones; roughly 94% are singletons. Specimen: T cells isolated from PBMCs. Every receptor here comes from a human donor in good health. CDR3s include the opening cysteine and the closing phenylalanine or tryptophan. The D gene is left open where the match is weak. Clone size is stated in some rows and not others, as once, few, many or a class when expanded.

v_call: TRBV5-1
j_call: TRBJ2-5
clone_size: once
d_call: TRBD1
cdr3_nt: TGCGCCAGCTCACCTCTCCCCGGGACAGAAGAGACCCAGTACTTC
cdr3_aa: CASSPLPGTEETQYF

v_call: TRBV30
j_call: TRBJ1-1
clone_size: few
d_call: NA
cdr3_nt: TGTGCCTGGAAGAGAAGTCCAGGCACTGAAGCTTTCTTT
cdr3_aa: CAWKRSPGTEAFF

v_call: TRBV27
j_call: TRBJ2-2
clone_size: NA
d_call: TRBD2
cdr3_nt: TGTGCCAGCAGACTAGCGGGGGGGACCGGGGAGCTGTTTTTT
cdr3_aa: CASRLAGGTGELFF

v_call: TRBV6-5
j_call: TRBJ1-4
clone_size: NA
d_call: NA
cdr3_nt: TGTGCCAGCAGTAAGGGGCCGAGAACTAATGAAAAACTGTTTTTT
cdr3_aa: CASSKGPRTNEKLFF

v_call: TRBV9
j_call: TRBJ2-2
clone_size: NA
d_call: TRBD2
cdr3_nt: TGTGCCAGCAGCTCTCGGGGGGGGAACACCGGGGAGCTGTTTTTT
cdr3_aa: CASSSRGGNTGELFF

v_call: TRBV29-1
j_call: TRBJ1-2
clone_size: once
d_call: NA
cdr3_nt: TGCAGCGTTGAAGATCGGGAGTGGGATGGCTACACCTTC
cdr3_aa: CSVEDREWDGYTF

v_call: TRBV4-1
j_call: TRBJ1-2
clone_size: NA
d_call: TRBD1
cdr3_nt: TGCGCCAGCAGCCAGCTACCGGGACAGGGGTCTGGCTACACCTTC
cdr3_aa: CASSQLPGQGSGYTF

v_call: TRBV28
j_call: TRBJ2-2
clone_size: NA
d_call: TRBD2
cdr3_nt: TGTGCCAGCAGTTTTACTAGCGGGAGGATTTTCGTCGGGGAGCTGTTTTTT
cdr3_aa: CASSFTSGRIFVGELFF

v_call: TRBV28
j_call: TRBJ2-1
clone_size: NA
d_call: TRBD2
cdr3_nt: TGTGCCAGCACGGGACTAGCGGGAGTGAATGAGCAGTTCTTC
cdr3_aa: CASTGLAGVNEQFF

v_call: TRBV15
j_call: TRBJ2-3
clone_size: NA
d_call: TRBD2
cdr3_nt: TGTGCCACCAGCAGAGAGAAAGGGGAGGGTGCAGATACGCAGTATTTT
cdr3_aa: CATSREKGEGADTQYF

v_call: TRBV6-1
j_call: TRBJ1-5
clone_size: NA
d_call: NA
cdr3_nt: TGTGCCAGCAGTGAAGCGATTGACAGGCCCTATAGCAATCAGCCCCAGCATTTT
cdr3_aa: CASSEAIDRPYSNQPQHF

v_call: TRBV7-2
j_call: TRBJ1-5
clone_size: NA
d_call: TRBD1
cdr3_nt: TGTGCCAGCAGCAGGGACAGGGTCGGGCAGCCCCAGCATTTT
cdr3_aa: CASSRDRVGQPQHF

v_call: TRBV15
j_call: TRBJ2-3
clone_size: NA
d_call: NA
cdr3_nt: TGTGCCACCAGCACAGGTTACTCCGGAACGTCGGATACGCAGTATTTT
cdr3_aa: CATSTGYSGTSDTQYF

v_call: TRBV7-6
j_call: TRBJ2-1
clone_size: NA
d_call: TRBD2
cdr3_nt: TGTGCCAGCAGCTATACTAGCGGGATAAACAATGAGCAGTTCTTC
cdr3_aa: CASSYTSGINNEQFF

v_call: TRBV6-4
j_call: TRBJ2-2
clone_size: NA
d_call: TRBD2
cdr3_nt: TGTGCCAGCAGTGACCCCCCGGAGCGGGGGGGCGCCGGGGAGCTGTTTTTT
cdr3_aa: CASSDPPERGGAGELFF

v_call: TRBV4-1
j_call: TRBJ2-5
clone_size: NA
d_call: NA
cdr3_nt: TGCGCCAGCAGCCAAGATCCAGGGGATGGGGAGACCCAGTACTTC
cdr3_aa: CASSQDPGDGETQYF

v_call: TRBV23-1
j_call: TRBJ2-7
clone_size: NA
d_call: TRBD2
cdr3_nt: TGCGCCAGCGGCCGGACTAGTCCGTACTTC
cdr3_aa: CASGRTSPYF

v_call: TRBV15
j_call: TRBJ2-7
clone_size: once
d_call: NA
cdr3_nt: TGTGCCACCAGCAGAGATGCCGACTACGCAAAGCAGTACTTC
cdr3_aa: CATSRDADYAKQYF

v_call: TRBV6-1
j_call: TRBJ1-2
clone_size: NA
d_call: TRBD1
cdr3_nt: TGTGCCAGCAGTTCCCGGGACAGGGATGGCTACACCTTC
cdr3_aa: CASSSRDRDGYTF

v_call: TRBV7-9
j_call: TRBJ2-5
clone_size: NA
d_call: NA
cdr3_nt: TGTGCCAGCAGCTTAGAACGGAGCCAAGAGACCCAGTACTTC
cdr3_aa: CASSLERSQETQYF

v_call: TRBV2
j_call: TRBJ2-3
clone_size: NA
d_call: TRBD2
cdr3_nt: TGTGCCAGCAGTGAAAGAGGGGGACTAGTCTTGGATACGCAGTATTTT
cdr3_aa: CASSERGGLVLDTQYF

v_call: TRBV9
j_call: TRBJ2-7
clone_size: few
d_call: NA
cdr3_nt: TGTGCCAGCAGCGTGGGGACAGCCGGGAGGGGCACCTACGAGCAGTACTTC
cdr3_aa: CASSVGTAGRGTYEQYF

v_call: TRBV11-2
j_call: TRBJ2-1
clone_size: NA
d_call: NA
cdr3_nt: TGTGCCAGCAGCTCACAGGGAGTTCGTTACAATGAGCAGTTCTTC
cdr3_aa: CASSSQGVRYNEQFF

v_call: TRBV6-5
j_call: TRBJ1-3
clone_size: NA
d_call: NA
cdr3_nt: TGTGCCAGCAAGGCCCCCCAGGGATTTGGAAACACCATATATTTT
cdr3_aa: CASKAPQGFGNTIYF

v_call: TRBV19
j_call: TRBJ1-5
clone_size: NA
d_call: NA
cdr3_nt: TGTGCCAGTAGTATAGAGGGCCCGACCCAGCCCCAGCATTTT
cdr3_aa: CASSIEGPTQPQHF

v_call: TRBV6-5
j_call: TRBJ1-5
clone_size: few
d_call: TRBD1
cdr3_nt: TGTGCCAGCAGCGGGACAGGGAGCAATCAGCCCCAGCATTTT
cdr3_aa: CASSGTGSNQPQHF

v_call: TRBV11-2
j_call: TRBJ2-3
clone_size: NA
d_call: TRBD2
cdr3_nt: TGTGCCAGCAGCTCCGGGGGGGCGACAGATACGCAGTATTTT
cdr3_aa: CASSSGGATDTQYF

v_call: TRBV29-1
j_call: TRBJ2-1
clone_size: NA
d_call: NA
cdr3_nt: TGCAGCGTTGCGGAGGGGTTCTACAATGAGCAGTTCTTC
cdr3_aa: CSVAEGFYNEQFF

v_call: TRBV11-2
j_call: TRBJ2-1
clone_size: NA
d_call: NA
cdr3_nt: TGTGCCAGCAGCCCTCTTTCGGGTGGCTACAATGAGCAGTTCTTC
cdr3_aa: CASSPLSGGYNEQFF

v_call: TRBV11-2
j_call: TRBJ2-2
clone_size: NA
d_call: TRBD1
cdr3_nt: TGTGCCAGCAGCTTAGGTTTGGGCAGGGGGCCTACCGGGGAGCTGTTTTTT
cdr3_aa: CASSLGLGRGPTGELFF

v_call: TRBV28
j_call: TRBJ2-7
clone_size: NA
d_call: TRBD2
cdr3_nt: TGTGCCAGCAGTTCACTAGCGGGAGGGTCCTACGAGCAGTACTTC
cdr3_aa: CASSSLAGGSYEQYF

v_call: TRBV7-9
j_call: TRBJ1-2
clone_size: NA
d_call: NA
cdr3_nt: TGTGCCAGCAGCCAAGACAGGAATAAGGACTATGGCTACACCTTC
cdr3_aa: CASSQDRNKDYGYTF

v_call: TRBV5-4
j_call: TRBJ1-1
clone_size: NA
d_call: NA
cdr3_nt: TGTGCCAGCAGCTTAGTGGGCTCGACTGAAGCTTTCTTT
cdr3_aa: CASSLVGSTEAFF

v_call: TRBV7-9
j_call: TRBJ1-1
clone_size: NA
d_call: NA
cdr3_nt: TGTGCCAGCAGCTTAGTGGGGAGGGGGTCCACTGAAGCTTTCTTT
cdr3_aa: CASSLVGRGSTEAFF

v_call: TRBV9
j_call: TRBJ2-7
clone_size: NA
d_call: NA
cdr3_nt: TGTGCCAGCAGCGTATCGGGGGCCTACGAGCAGTACTTC
cdr3_aa: CASSVSGAYEQYF